This T cell receptor (beta chain) appears in the sequencing data of a study of cytomegalovirus exposure and HLA in healthy donors. Study-wide points: A list of approximately 160 TCR beta chains associated with cytomegalovirus was given. Using the classifier, cytomegalovirus status was reportedly diagnosed with high specificity and sensitivity.

As for this clone: Its matching antigen is unknown. The junction and the germline gene differ at one end; a read error may be behind it.

Germline-derived CDR1 and CDR2 are LGHNA and YSLEER. The CDR3 loop spans 16 amino acids. Amplification used 60 Vbeta primers and 13 Jbeta primers. Repertoires were generated with immunoSEQ multiplex PCR, while TCRdb's copy carries only in-frame clones and drops some. The sample holds 100,000 to 150,000 clones; 80% are singletons and the top ten take around 4.1%. Input material: PBMCs. This chain links TRBV4-3 with TRBJ2-6; D ambiguous. The source is a woman in her 40s in good health and CMV-seronegative. Here the CDR3 DNA reads TGCGCCCGCAGCCAAGATTTCCAATCTGGGGCCAACGTCCTGACTTTC. It is translated as CARSQDFQSGANVLTF.